A selection of T cell receptor beta chains follows, all from one sample in a study of blood T cell repertoires in COVID-19. TCRdb keeps only in-frame clones here, not all; method: immunoSEQ multiplex PCR. There are 65,000 to 100,000 clones in the sample; 80% to 90% occur only once, and about a sixth lies in the top ten. Sequencing input: peripheral blood. Receptor source: a woman older than 75 with acute or convalescent COVID-19. The CDR3 runs from the conserved cysteine through the conserved F or W. Each record gives: V gene, clone size, D gene, J gene, CDR3 protein, CDR3 DNA. D genes are given only for firm matches. Only some rows state a clone size, as once, few, many or a class for expanded clones.

v_gene: TRBV5-1
abundance: .
d_gene: .
j_gene: TRBJ2-1
CDR3aa: CASSLSGPRGDEQFF
CDR3nt: TGCGCCAGCAGCTTGTCAGGACCTCGCGGGGATGAGCAGTTCTTC

v_gene: TRBV19
abundance: .
d_gene: .
j_gene: TRBJ1-4
CDR3aa: CASSISTGITNEKLFF
CDR3nt: TGTGCCAGTAGTATTTCTACAGGGATAACTAATGAAAAACTGTTTTTT

v_gene: TRBV5-4
abundance: .
d_gene: .
j_gene: TRBJ1-3
CDR3aa: CASSLESFRGNTIYF
CDR3nt: TGTGCCAGCAGCTTGGAGAGTTTTAGAGGAAACACCATATATTTT

v_gene: TRBV3-1/TRBV3-2
abundance: .
d_gene: .
j_gene: TRBJ1-4
CDR3aa: CASSHDRGRGKLFF
CDR3nt: TGTGCCAGCAGCCACGACCGAGGCCGCGGAAAACTGTTTTTT

v_gene: TRBV5-4
abundance: .
d_gene: TRBD1
j_gene: TRBJ2-7
CDR3aa: CASSPGQGGLEQYF
CDR3nt: TGTGCCAGCAGCCCTGGACAGGGGGGCCTCGAGCAGTACTTC

v_gene: TRBV3-1/TRBV3-2
abundance: once
d_gene: TRBD2
j_gene: TRBJ2-1
CDR3aa: CASSLTGTRVPEQFF
CDR3nt: TGTGCCAGCAGCCTGACCGGGACTAGAGTGCCTGAGCAGTTCTTC

v_gene: TRBV14
abundance: once
d_gene: .
j_gene: TRBJ2-4
CDR3aa: CASSQDRRAAKNIQYF
CDR3nt: TGTGCCAGCAGCCAAGATAGGAGGGCAGCCAAAAACATTCAGTACTTC

v_gene: TRBV10-2
abundance: few
d_gene: .
j_gene: TRBJ1-2
CDR3aa: CASMKASGGYTF
CDR3nt: TGCGCCAGCATGAAGGCCTCCGGGGGCTACACCTTC

v_gene: TRBV30
abundance: .
d_gene: TRBD1
j_gene: TRBJ2-5
CDR3aa: CAWSIDRGSQETQYF
CDR3nt: TGTGCCTGGAGTATAGACAGGGGCAGCCAAGAGACCCAGTACTTC

v_gene: TRBV19
abundance: .
d_gene: .
j_gene: TRBJ2-1
CDR3aa: CASSSTGTELFSSYNEQFF
CDR3nt: TGTGCCAGTAGTTCCACAGGAACAGAACTCTTTAGCTCCTACAATGAGCAGTTCTTC

v_gene: TRBV6-5
abundance: .
d_gene: .
j_gene: TRBJ1-4
CDR3aa: CASSYSGGKLFF
CDR3nt: TGTGCCAGCAGTTACTCAGGGGGAAAACTGTTTTTT

v_gene: TRBV28
abundance: few
d_gene: TRBD1
j_gene: TRBJ2-7
CDR3aa: CASSLVDRGLYEQYF
CDR3nt: TGTGCCAGCAGTTTAGTGGACAGGGGGCTCTACGAGCAGTACTTC

v_gene: TRBV19
abundance: .
d_gene: .
j_gene: TRBJ1-2
CDR3aa: CASSIDSGYGYTF
CDR3nt: TGTGCCAGTAGTATAGATAGTGGCTATGGCTACACCTTC

v_gene: TRBV29-1
abundance: .
d_gene: .
j_gene: TRBJ2-3
CDR3aa: CSARTVTSVDTQYF
CDR3nt: TGCAGCGCCCGGACAGTCACTTCAGTGGATACGCAGTATTTT

v_gene: TRBV6-5
abundance: .
d_gene: .
j_gene: TRBJ1-2
CDR3aa: CASSLQANYGYTF
CDR3nt: TGTGCCAGCAGTCTCCAGGCGAACTATGGCTACACCTTC

v_gene: TRBV7-2
abundance: .
d_gene: TRBD2
j_gene: TRBJ2-1
CDR3aa: CASSLVSGGFYNEQFF
CDR3nt: TGTGCCAGCAGCTTAGTTAGCGGGGGGTTCTACAATGAGCAGTTCTTC

v_gene: TRBV18
abundance: .
d_gene: .
j_gene: TRBJ1-5
CDR3aa: CASSPPAGDQPQHF
CDR3nt: TGTGCCAGCTCACCACCCGCGGGCGACCAGCCCCAGCATTTT

v_gene: TRBV19
abundance: .
d_gene: TRBD2
j_gene: TRBJ2-1
CDR3aa: CASTMTSGAYNEQFF
CDR3nt: TGTGCCAGTACCATGACTAGCGGGGCCTACAATGAGCAGTTCTTC

v_gene: TRBV2
abundance: .
d_gene: .
j_gene: TRBJ1-1
CDR3aa: CASSTRTAVTEAFF
CDR3nt: TGTGCCAGCAGTACCCGGACAGCCGTGACTGAAGCTTTCTTT

v_gene: TRBV5-6
abundance: .
d_gene: .
j_gene: TRBJ1-4
CDR3aa: CASSRDPATNEKLFF
CDR3nt: TGTGCCAGCAGCCGCGATCCGGCAACTAATGAAAAACTGTTTTTT

v_gene: TRBV27
abundance: .
d_gene: TRBD1
j_gene: TRBJ1-5
CDR3aa: CASSLYGGGLDQPQHF
CDR3nt: TGTGCCAGCAGTTTATACGGAGGGGGCCTCGATCAGCCCCAGCATTTT

v_gene: TRBV12-3/TRBV12-4
abundance: .
d_gene: .
j_gene: TRBJ1-1
CDR3aa: CASKVRMNTEAFF
CDR3nt: TGTGCCAGCAAAGTGAGAATGAACACTGAAGCTTTCTTT

v_gene: TRBV7-2
abundance: .
d_gene: .
j_gene: TRBJ1-2
CDR3aa: CASSFERTDGYTF
CDR3nt: TGTGCCAGCAGCTTCGAACGCACTGATGGCTACACCTTC

v_gene: TRBV11-1
abundance: .
d_gene: TRBD1
j_gene: TRBJ2-4
CDR3aa: CASSLTAGGTKNIQYF
CDR3nt: TGTGCCAGCAGCTTAACGGCAGGGGGAACCAAAAACATTCAGTACTTC

v_gene: TRBV7-8
abundance: .
d_gene: TRBD1
j_gene: TRBJ1-4
CDR3aa: CASSPGTGGGEKLFF
CDR3nt: TGTGCCAGCAGCCCTGGGACAGGGGGCGGTGAAAAACTGTTTTTT

v_gene: TRBV10-3
abundance: .
d_gene: .
j_gene: TRBJ1-2
CDR3aa: CAISESREIYGYTF
CDR3nt: TGTGCCATCAGTGAGTCGCGAGAGATCTATGGCTACACCTTC

v_gene: TRBV5-5
abundance: .
d_gene: TRBD1
j_gene: TRBJ2-7
CDR3aa: CASSLTPGGTYEQYF
CDR3nt: TGTGCCAGCAGCTTGACGCCAGGGGGAACCTACGAGCAGTACTTC

v_gene: TRBV6-6
abundance: .
d_gene: .
j_gene: TRBJ1-5
CDR3aa: CASSYSGMGGQPQHF
CDR3nt: TGTGCCAGCAGTTACTCCGGGATGGGCGGTCAGCCCCAGCATTTT

v_gene: TRBV20-1
abundance: .
d_gene: .
j_gene: TRBJ2-2
CDR3aa: CSASVRQLSGELFF
CDR3nt: TGCAGTGCTAGTGTTCGACAGCTCAGCGGGGAGCTGTTTTTT

v_gene: TRBV4-1
abundance: .
d_gene: TRBD1
j_gene: TRBJ1-6
CDR3aa: CASSQVTGGSSYNSPLHF
CDR3nt: TGCGCCAGCAGCCAAGTTACAGGGGGTAGCTCCTATAATTCACCCCTCCACTTT

v_gene: TRBV7-3
abundance: .
d_gene: TRBD2
j_gene: TRBJ2-4
CDR3aa: CASSRMREGIAKNIQYF
CDR3nt: TGTGCCAGCAGCCGGATGCGGGAGGGTATAGCCAAAAACATTCAGTACTTC

v_gene: TRBV2
abundance: once
d_gene: TRBD1
j_gene: TRBJ1-1
CDR3aa: CASSAYRGPTEAFF
CDR3nt: TGTGCCAGCAGTGCGTACAGGGGGCCAACTGAAGCTTTCTTT

v_gene: TRBV2
abundance: .
d_gene: .
j_gene: TRBJ1-6
CDR3aa: CASRLEEQYNSPLHF
CDR3nt: TGTGCCAGCAGACTAGAGGAGCAGTATAATTCACCCCTCCACTTT

v_gene: TRBV24-1
abundance: few
d_gene: .
j_gene: TRBJ1-5
CDR3aa: CATSDFNNQPQHF
CDR3nt: TGTGCCACCAGTGATTTTAACAATCAGCCCCAGCATTTT

v_gene: TRBV2
abundance: .
d_gene: .
j_gene: TRBJ2-7
CDR3aa: CASIRQITGSSYEQYF
CDR3nt: TGTGCCAGCATCAGGCAAATAACAGGGAGCTCCTACGAGCAGTACTTC

v_gene: TRBV13
abundance: .
d_gene: .
j_gene: TRBJ2-7
CDR3aa: CASSFAFRSYEQYF
CDR3nt: TGTGCCAGCAGCTTCGCGTTCCGCTCCTACGAGCAGTACTTC

v_gene: TRBV9
abundance: .
d_gene: TRBD2
j_gene: TRBJ2-2
CDR3aa: CASSAGTSFQVRGTGELFF
CDR3nt: TGTGCCAGCAGCGCCGGGACTAGCTTCCAGGTTCGCGGCACCGGGGAGCTGTTTTTT

v_gene: TRBV30
abundance: .
d_gene: TRBD1
j_gene: TRBJ2-7
CDR3aa: CAWSIRQGSDSYEQYF
CDR3nt: TGTGCCTGGAGTATCCGACAGGGGAGTGATTCCTACGAGCAGTACTTC

v_gene: TRBV10-1
abundance: .
d_gene: TRBD1
j_gene: TRBJ2-7
CDR3aa: CASSESRDSLYEQYF
CDR3nt: TGCGCCAGCAGTGAGTCCCGGGACAGCCTCTACGAGCAGTACTTC

v_gene: TRBV27
abundance: .
d_gene: .
j_gene: TRBJ2-1
CDR3aa: CASIKRPADPYNEQFF
CDR3nt: TGTGCCAGCATCAAGCGACCGGCGGATCCCTACAATGAGCAGTTCTTC

v_gene: TRBV5-4
abundance: .
d_gene: .
j_gene: TRBJ2-5
CDR3aa: CASSPAQAETQYF
CDR3nt: TGTGCCAGCAGCCCTGCTCAGGCGGAGACCCAGTACTTC

v_gene: TRBV10-3
abundance: .
d_gene: TRBD1
j_gene: TRBJ1-1
CDR3aa: CAITGQKTILNTEAFF
CDR3nt: TGTGCCATCACGGGACAGAAAACTATCCTGAACACTGAAGCTTTCTTT

v_gene: TRBV7-8
abundance: .
d_gene: .
j_gene: TRBJ2-7
CDR3aa: CASSRQGGSSYEQYF
CDR3nt: TGTGCCAGCAGCCGGCAGGGGGGAAGCTCCTACGAGCAGTACTTC

v_gene: TRBV7-9
abundance: .
d_gene: .
j_gene: TRBJ1-5
CDR3aa: CASSSRQSNQPQHF
CDR3nt: TGTGCCAGCAGTTCCCGTCAGAGCAATCAGCCCCAGCATTTT

v_gene: TRBV6-2/TRBV6-3
abundance: .
d_gene: .
j_gene: TRBJ1-1
CDR3aa: CASSPGTVGGPRTEAFF
CDR3nt: TGTGCCAGCAGTCCAGGGACCGTCGGGGGGCCTCGGACTGAAGCTTTCTTT

v_gene: TRBV30
abundance: .
d_gene: TRBD1
j_gene: TRBJ2-7
CDR3aa: CAWSTGGASSEQYF
CDR3nt: TGTGCCTGGAGCACAGGGGGCGCTTCCTCCGAGCAGTACTTC

v_gene: TRBV21-1
abundance: .
d_gene: .
j_gene: TRBJ2-7
CDR3aa: CASLPPPGTSGGSYEQYF
CDR3nt: TGTGCCAGCCTACCCCCCCCTGGGACTAGCGGGGGCTCCTACGAGCAGTACTTC

v_gene: TRBV19
abundance: .
d_gene: TRBD2
j_gene: TRBJ2-2
CDR3aa: CASSKGLGANTGELFF
CDR3nt: TGTGCCAGTAGTAAAGGACTAGGGGCGAACACCGGGGAGCTGTTTTTT

v_gene: TRBV3-1/TRBV3-2
abundance: .
d_gene: TRBD1
j_gene: TRBJ2-2
CDR3aa: CASSRQGMNTGELFF
CDR3nt: TGTGCCAGCAGCCGACAGGGAATGAACACCGGGGAGCTGTTTTTT

v_gene: TRBV6-5
abundance: .
d_gene: TRBD1
j_gene: TRBJ2-2
CDR3aa: CASSAGGASTGELFF
CDR3nt: TGTGCCAGCAGCGCAGGGGGCGCTAGCACCGGGGAGCTGTTTTTT

v_gene: TRBV7-2
abundance: .
d_gene: TRBD2
j_gene: TRBJ2-7
CDR3aa: CASSREADREQYF
CDR3nt: TGTGCCAGCAGCCGGGAGGCGGATAGGGAGCAGTACTTC

v_gene: TRBV28
abundance: few
d_gene: .
j_gene: TRBJ1-2
CDR3aa: CASSFISYGYTF
CDR3nt: TGTGCCAGCAGTTTCATCAGCTATGGCTACACCTTC

v_gene: TRBV6-5
abundance: .
d_gene: .
j_gene: TRBJ1-3
CDR3aa: CASSYLGGSGNTIYF
CDR3nt: TGTGCCAGCAGTTATTTAGGGGGCTCTGGAAACACCATATATTTT

v_gene: TRBV19
abundance: .
d_gene: .
j_gene: TRBJ1-1
CDR3aa: CASSIRSGQGLRNTEAFF
CDR3nt: TGTGCCAGTAGTATTCGGTCGGGTCAGGGGCTCCGAAACACTGAAGCTTTCTTT

v_gene: TRBV7-3
abundance: .
d_gene: TRBD1
j_gene: TRBJ2-1
CDR3aa: CASSLRGRGRGYNEQFF
CDR3nt: TGTGCCAGCAGCTTAAGGGGCAGGGGGCGCGGTTACAATGAGCAGTTCTTC